This T cell receptor beta chain is from a study of OX40 agonist ivuxolimab in advanced cancers. The repertoire was sequenced with immunoSEQ multiplex PCR; TCRdb's copy has only in-frame clones and lacks some. The table records fewer than 75,000 clones, 75% to 85% of them present only once. Germline-derived CDR1 and CDR2 are LNHDA and SQIVND (reference sequence). Trimming shortened V by 5 bases and J by 7 bases, and 14 bases separated the two germline ends. This CDR3 has 14 residues. This material consisted of CD4+ or CD8+ T cells sorted from blood, taken in a trial of the OX40 agonist ivuxolimab. The gene calls are TRBV19 and TRBJ1-4; unclear D gene. This receptor was obtained from an adult with an advanced solid tumor such as melanoma, head and neck, liver or kidney cancer. CDR3 sequence reads: CASSGGRLGEKLFF. The CDR3 DNA is TGTGCCAGTAGTGGAGGGAGGCTTGGTGAAAAACTGTTTTTT.